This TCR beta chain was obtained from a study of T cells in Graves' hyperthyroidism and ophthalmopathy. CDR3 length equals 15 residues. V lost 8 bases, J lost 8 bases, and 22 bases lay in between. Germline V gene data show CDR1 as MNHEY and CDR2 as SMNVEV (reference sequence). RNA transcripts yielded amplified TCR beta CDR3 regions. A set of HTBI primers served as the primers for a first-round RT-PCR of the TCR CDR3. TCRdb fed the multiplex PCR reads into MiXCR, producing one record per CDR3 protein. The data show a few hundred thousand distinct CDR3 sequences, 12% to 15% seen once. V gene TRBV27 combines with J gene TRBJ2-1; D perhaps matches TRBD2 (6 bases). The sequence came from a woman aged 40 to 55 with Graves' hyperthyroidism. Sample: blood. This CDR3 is CASGRDSIPGDEQFF. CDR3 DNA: TGTGCCAGCGGCCGGGACTCCATACCAGGAGATGAGCAGTTCTTC.